This TCR beta chain was sequenced during a study of shared clonotypes between healthy human individuals. This clone was observed at least ten times. Its target is not known. General study findings and limits: Some naive CD4 clonotypes, about 5.5%, turned up in common across a few donors.

Deep was the level used in running the assay. The method was immunoSEQ multiplex PCR; TCRdb's version includes in-frame clones alone and lacks a portion of them. Counted here are 740,000 or so clones, 73% occurring once; the ten biggest clones make up around 2%. All of the donors resided in Nashville, Tennessee, and each was a Caucasian adult. Splitting the CD4+ cells yielded a CD45RA+ naive subset and a CD45RA-negative memory subset. Germline CDR1 is MDHEN and CDR2 is SYDVKM. This CDR3 spans 15 amino acids. Trimming cost V 5 bases and J 3 bases, with 17 bases left between them. The chain uses TRBV28 and TRBJ2-7; D possibly corresponds to TRBD2 (6 bases). The TCR sequence derives from a woman aged 30 to 39 in good health. Sequencing was performed on memory CD4+ T cells sorted from blood. The subset: CD45RA-negative fraction. CDR3 bases: TGTGCCAGCAGTGGTGGTCTCTCGCGGGGCTACGAGCAGTACTTC. Amino acid sequence: CASSGGLSRGYEQYF.